Each of the 18 T cell receptor beta chains below was sequenced from the same sample in a study of control samples from healthy donors and cancer patients. Assay: immunoSEQ multiplex PCR; the TCRdb copy retains only in-frame clones and omits some. Here the sample spans 95,000 to 120,000 clones, around 80% being singletons. Sequenced input: blood. Receptors were obtained from a man aged 18-30 years in good health.

The chain employs TRBV7-2 and TRBJ2-5, with D perhaps given as TRBD1 or TRBD2 (5 bases each). This CDR3 has 15 residues. Germline lookup yields CDR1 SGHTA and CDR2 FQGNSA. The germline V and J ends were trimmed by 2 bases and 4 bases, with 14 bases remaining between them. CDR3 bases: TGTGCCAGCAGCTTAAAGAGGGCAGGGAGAGAGACCCAGTACTTC. Translating it yields CASSLKRAGRETQYF.

A note on this clone: Given the absence of the conserved phenylalanine or tryptophan at the CDR3 end, a read error is likely. No DNA is shown, since the ends of the CDR3 on it are uncertain; the CDR3 is the one TCRdb lists. The chain recombines TRBV5-4 with TRBJ1-1; the DNA was not used to check the table's D call, TRBD1. Termini included, the CDR3 measures 13 amino acids. The germline V gene has CDR1 SGHNT and CDR2 YYREEE (reference sequence). CDR3 protein: CASSYLGDSTPLQ.

This clone was seen once. The chain has TRBV19 and TRBJ1-5; D might be TRBD1 (5 bases). The V gene lost 2 bases and the J gene lost 2 bases, with 22 bases spanning the gap. Germline loops: CDR1 LNHDA, CDR2 SQIVND (reference sequence). The CDR3 covers 19 residues. CDR3 nucleotide sequence: TGTGCCAGTAGTATATCTCCTCAGCAGACGGGGCGAGGCAATCAGCCCCAGCATTTT. Its protein product is CASSISPQQTGRGNQPQHF.

This chain's CDR3 is CSASPPQAGEIYNEQFF. CDR3 coding DNA: TGCAGTGCTAGTCCCCCCCAGGCAGGAGAGATCTACAATGAGCAGTTCTTC. The chain couples TRBV20-1 to TRBJ2-1; D gene ambiguous. This CDR3 region has 17 residues. The germline gives CDR1 DFQATT, CDR2 SNEGSKA (reference sequence). Trimming shortened V by 3 bases and J by 3 bases, and 21 bases separated the two germline ends.

The chain recombines TRBV18 with TRBJ2-5; D is ambiguous. Per germline, CDR1 KGHSH and CDR2 LQKENI. The CDR3 contains 12 residues. V was trimmed by 6 bases and J by 5 bases, leaving 10 bases between them. The CDR3 nucleotides are TGTGCCAGCTCCGCGCCCGGGGAGACCCAGTACTTC. Its translation: CASSAPGETQYF.

This sequence joins TRBV4-3 and TRBJ2-7; D remains ambiguous. V was trimmed by 4 bases and J by 0 bases, leaving 16 bases between them. CDR3 length: 16 amino acids. Germline assignment: CDR1 LGHNA and CDR2 YSLEER. The CDR3, as DNA: TGCGCCAGCAGCCCAGGCGGAGTCAGGAGCTCCTACGAGCAGTACTTC. Translated: CASSPGGVRSSYEQYF.

This clone was seen a handful of times. V is TRBV7-2 and J is TRBJ1-2, with 7 bases identical to TRBD1. The length of the CDR3 is 14 residues. V was pared by 5 bases and J by 4 bases, with 7 bases of the junction left unmatched. Germline CDR1 is SGHTA and CDR2 is FQGNSA. CDR3 in DNA: TGTGCCAGCAGCCAAAAGACAGGGCCCTATGGCTACACCTTC. Translating gives CASSQKTGPYGYTF.

The chain has TRBV27 and TRBJ1-2, with a possible D match to TRBD1 (6 bases). The V end lost 5 bases, the J end lost 3 bases, and 22 bases lay between the germline ends. This CDR3 region has 17 residues. Germline V gives CDR1 MNHEY, CDR2 SMNVEV (reference sequence). CDR3 residues: CASSATAIRGPDYGYTF. CDR3 coding DNA: TGTGCCAGCAGTGCGACCGCGATCCGGGGGCCGGACTATGGCTACACCTTC.

This clone was seen a few times. The chain is built from TRBV2 and TRBJ1-1; D is possibly TRBD1 (6 bases). V lost 6 bases and J lost 6, with 8 bases in between. The germline CDR1 and CDR2 sequences are SNHLY and FYNNEI. CDR3 length: 11 residues. The CDR3 DNA follows: TGTGCCAGCAGCTGGACAGCTGAAGCTTTCTTT. Protein product: CASSWTAEAFF.

This chain's CDR3 is CASSTEGAQYGYTF. The CDR3 nucleotides are TGTGCCAGCTCAACCGAGGGGGCGCAGTATGGCTACACCTTC. The chain uses TRBV18 and TRBJ1-2, with 7 bases aligning to TRBD1. Looked up from germline, CDR1 is KGHSH and CDR2 is LQKENI. V shed 5 bases and J 5 bases; nucleotides not matched to a gene: 8. The CDR3 runs 14 residues.

The table lists this clone with a few counts. The gene calls are TRBV6-5 and TRBJ1-2; possible D gene TRBD1, 6 bases. CDR1 MNHEY and CDR2 SVGAGI come from the germline V gene. Trimming pared 4 bases from V and 4 bases from J, leaving 13 bases between. This CDR3 spans 14 amino acids. CDR3 protein: CASSFGGHGYGYTF. The CDR3 DNA reads TGTGCCAGCAGTTTCGGGGGGCATGGCTATGGCTACACCTTC.

The chain has TRBV5-4 and TRBJ2-3; D is ambiguous. Germline V gives CDR1 SGHNT, CDR2 YYREEE (reference sequence). The CDR3 extends over 13 amino acids. V lost 0 bases and J lost 6, with 8 bases in between. This CDR3 reads CASSLGLTDTQYF. In DNA form, the CDR3 reads TGTGCCAGCAGCTTGGGGTTGACGGATACGCAGTATTTT.

This chain uses TRBV21-1 with TRBJ1-2. TRBV21-1 constitutes a pseudogene. CDR3 size: 16 residues. The CDR3 DNA sequence: TGTGCCAGCAGCCCCCGGGGGCAGTTGATTAACTATGGCTACACCTTC. As protein: CASSPRGQLINYGYTF.

The V gene is TRBV10-3, the J gene TRBJ2-7, with 10 nucleotides matching TRBD1. The CDR3 is 14 residues long. CDR1 and CDR2 (germline): ENHRY, SYGVKD. V was clipped by 0 bases and J by 5 bases; unmatched bases: 1. The CDR3 DNA reads as TGTGCCATCAGTGAGTCGACAGGGGGCCACGAGCAGTACTTC. This sequence encodes CAISESTGGHEQYF.

The chain carries TRBV10-1 and TRBJ2-2; the match to TRBD1 covers 10 bases. The CDR3 contains 14 residues. The germline V gene has CDR1 WNHNN and CDR2 SYGVQD (reference sequence). V was pared by 6 bases and J by 5 bases, with 3 bases of the junction left unmatched. The CDR3 protein is CASRPGQGTGELFF. Written as DNA, the CDR3 is TGCGCCAGCAGGCCGGGACAGGGGACCGGGGAGCTGTTTTTT.

The J gene is TRBJ1-2, the V gene TRBV19, with a possible D match to TRBD1 (5 bases). Trimming removed 11 bases from V and 3 bases from J, with 16 bases in between. The CDR3 runs to 13 residues. From germline, CDR1 is LNHDA and CDR2 SQIVND (reference sequence). CDR3 in amino acids: CASGRVTDYGYTF. Here the CDR3 DNA reads TGTGCCTCTGGGCGGGTGACAGACTATGGCTACACCTTC.

The rearrangement uses TRBV2 and TRBJ2-5, with 10 positions matching TRBD2. The CDR3 runs 18 residues. The trim removed 1 base at V and 2 bases at J, leaving 10 bases unmatched. Germline CDR1 is SNHLY and CDR2 is FYNNEI. CDR3 DNA sequence: TGTGCCAGCAGTGAAGTGTCTAGCGGGGGTCAACAGCAAGAGACCCAGTACTTC. Protein sequence: CASSEVSSGGQQQETQYF.

This clone has only one observation. The J gene is TRBJ1-1, the V gene TRBV27; 11 bases are shared with TRBD1. The junction had 8 bases not matched to a gene; V was cut back by 7 bases and J by 7 bases. Germline V gene sequence: CDR1 MNHEY, CDR2 SMNVEV (reference sequence). The CDR3 runs 14 residues. The CDR3 is CASNPRDRGVEAFF. For the CDR3, the DNA is TGTGCCAGCAACCCCCGGGACAGGGGGGTTGAAGCTTTCTTT.